This TCR beta chain was found in a study of blood T cell repertoires in COVID-19. The V end lost 3 bases, the J end lost 5 bases, and 16 bases lay between the germline ends. There are 15 residues in the CDR3. Germline CDR1 LNHDA, CDR2 SQIVND (reference sequence). In the authors' methods: Amplification with reference gene primers provided the estimates of nucleated cell counts. Sequenced by immunoSEQ multiplex PCR; TCRdb stores in-frame clones only, minus some. V and J calls and clone size are those listed in that table; D and trimming were worked out from the DNA. The sample holds fewer than 80,000 clones, 85% to 90% seen once.

The sequence derives from a woman aged 50 to 60 with active COVID-19. The source material was peripheral blood. This chain links TRBV19 with TRBJ2-5; weak D call: TRBD2 (6 bases). The CDR3 protein is CASSILTTRGETQYF. CDR3 DNA: TGTGCCAGTAGTATCCTGACAACCCGGGGGGAGACCCAGTACTTC.